The 20 T cell receptor beta chains reported below all come from one sample, sequenced in a study of blood T cell repertoires in COVID-19. Only in-frame clones appear in the TCRdb table, and some are missing; sequencing was by immunoSEQ multiplex PCR. The sample lists over 350,000 clones; 70% to 90% were seen once. Source material: PBMCs or T cells enriched from blood (not recorded which). All receptors derive from a woman aged 18 to 35 who had recovered from COVID-19.

Details on this clone: Other DNA sequences in this sample translate to the same CDR3. This chain links TRBV11-2 with TRBJ1-2, with 9 bases matching TRBD1. With V trimmed by 3 bases and J by 5 bases, 1 base remained unmatched. In germline, CDR1 is SGHAT, CDR2 FQNNGV. This CDR3 contains 13 residues. As DNA, the CDR3 is TGTGCCAGCAGCTTCGGACAGGGGTATGGCTACACCTTC. This translates into CASSFGQGYGYTF.

The rearrangement uses TRBV3-1 (or the pseudogene TRBV3-2) and TRBJ1-1; no clear D gene. CDR1 and CDR2 (germline): LGHDT, YNNKEL (reference sequence). The V end lost 1 base, the J end lost 0 bases, and 6 bases lay between the germline ends. This CDR3 is built from 14 residues. The CDR3 DNA follows: TGTGCCAGCAGCCAAGCCCGGGTGAACACTGAAGCTTTCTTT. This translates into CASSQARVNTEAFF.

The chain uses TRBV12-5 and TRBJ1-6, with TRBD1 identical over 9 bases. The CDR3 length is 16 residues. V gave up 1 base and J gave up 6 bases; unmatched junction bases: 4. CDR1 and CDR2 from the germline V gene are LGHNT and FRNRAP. The CDR3, as DNA: TGTGCTAGTGGTTTGGGGATGGGACAGGGTAATTCACCCCTCCACTTT. Translated: CASGLGMGQGNSPLHF.

The V call is TRBV19, the J call TRBJ1-2; perhaps TRBD1 as D (6 bases). CDR1 is LNHDA and CDR2 is SQIVND in the germline V gene (reference sequence). This CDR3 is 13 amino acids long. The V end was cut by 6 bases, the J end by 4 bases, with 12 bases between. Here the CDR3 DNA reads TGTGCCAGTAGCGCGGGGGCCGGCTATGGCTACACCTTC. Its protein is CASSAGAGYGYTF.

The rearrangement joins TRBV11-3 to TRBJ1-6; D is possibly TRBD1 (6 bases). Per germline, CDR1 SGHNT and CDR2 YENEEA. CDR3 size: 16 residues. V was pared by 5 bases and J by 7 bases, with 18 bases between. CDR3 nucleotides: TGTGCCAGCAGCCCCCGCCCACAGGGAACAAATTCACCCCTCCACTTT. The encoded protein is CASSPRPQGTNSPLHF. The full variable domain, completed using reference TRBV11-3 and TRBJ1-6, is EAGVVQSPRYKIIEKKQPVAFWCNPISGHNTLYWYLQNLGQGPELLIRYENEEAVDDSQLPKDRFSAERLKGVDSTLKIQPAELGDSAVYLCASSPRPQGTNSPLHFGNGTRLTVT.

CDR3 region: CASSYRDRIYEQYF. The CDR3 DNA sequence: TGTGCCAGCAGTTACCGGGACAGGATCTACGAGCAGTACTTC. This chain joins TRBV27 and TRBJ2-7, with TRBD1 matching 8 bases. There are 14 residues in the CDR3. The junction had 5 bases not matched to a gene; V was cut back by 4 bases and J by 3 bases. Germline V CDR1 and CDR2: MNHEY, SMNVEV (reference sequence).

In this sample, this clone turned up once. V is TRBV12-3 or TRBV12-4 and J is TRBJ2-7; no clear D gene. This CDR3 region has 13 residues. The V end was cut by 6 bases, the J end by 3 bases, with 12 bases between. The CDR3 loop reads CASRFSPDYEQYF. The CDR3 region has the DNA TGTGCCAGCAGGTTTAGTCCTGACTACGAGCAGTACTTC.

This clone was observed at least ten times. The chain has TRBV7-2 and TRBJ1-1; 7 positions agree with TRBD1. The germline V gene encodes CDR1 SGHTA and CDR2 FQGNSA. The junction had 5 bases not matched to a gene; V was cut back by 2 bases and J by 2 bases. CDR3 length: 15 amino acids. In nucleotides, the CDR3 is TGTGCCAGCAGCTTAACCTGGACAGGAAACACTGAAGCTTTCTTT. It translates to CASSLTWTGNTEAFF.

Here the CDR3 reads CAIRVGGNQPQHF. Written as DNA, the CDR3 is TGTGCCATCAGGGTAGGGGGCAATCAGCCCCAGCATTTT. V gene TRBV10-3 combines with J gene TRBJ1-5; TRBD1 is a possible D gene (5 bases). The germline CDR1 and CDR2 sequences are ENHRY and SYGVKD. The CDR3 runs to 13 residues. V was pared by 6 bases and J by 2 bases, with 8 bases between.

The chain joins TRBV25-1 to TRBJ1-4; 10 nucleotides match TRBD1. This CDR3 has 15 residues. V lost 0 bases, J lost 8 bases, and 3 bases stayed unmatched. Germline V gene data show CDR1 as MGHDK and CDR2 as SYGVNS. The CDR3 region is CASSEYRTGGEKLFF. The CDR3 DNA follows: TGTGCCAGCAGTGAATACAGGACAGGGGGGGAAAAACTGTTTTTT.

CDR3 in DNA: TGTGCCAGCACCCTCTCTTTCTCCCGAGGGCAGTACTTC. It specifies CASTLSFSRGQYF. The chain employs TRBV12-3 or TRBV12-4 and TRBJ2-7; no firm D call. This CDR3 comprises 13 residues. Trimming left V 7 bases short and J 9 bases short, with 19 bases between.

In this sample, this clone turned up once. V and J are TRBV5-1 and TRBJ2-5, with D perhaps matching TRBD1 (6 bases). Germline values: CDR1 SGHRS, CDR2 YFSETQ. The CDR3 spans 15 residues. Trimming removed 4 bases at V and 5 bases at J, with 18 bases between. For the CDR3, the DNA is TGCGCCAGCAGCGTCAACACCGGGACAAGGGAGACCCAGTACTTC. Translated: CASSVNTGTRETQYF.

This clone was detected only once. The same CDR3 arises from other DNA sequences in this sample as well. The genes are TRBV6-5 and TRBJ1-1, with TRBD1 as a possible D gene (6 bases). Germline lookup yields CDR1 MNHEY and CDR2 SVGAGI. V lost 6 bases and J lost 0, with 8 bases in between. The CDR3 loop spans 13 amino acids. The CDR3 loop reads CASSRGLNTEAFF. For the CDR3, the DNA is TGTGCCAGCAGCAGGGGCCTGAACACTGAAGCTTTCTTT.

The CDR3: CSVDLEGGHYGYTF. The CDR3 DNA is TGCAGCGTTGATCTCGAGGGGGGGCACTATGGCTACACCTTC. The chain has TRBV29-1 and TRBJ1-2, with D perhaps TRBD1 (6 bases). The CDR3 is 14 residues long. V gave up 3 bases and J gave up 3 bases, with 14 bases separating them. Germline CDR1 is SQVTM and CDR2 is ANQGSEA.

The chain joins TRBV18 to TRBJ1-3; D call uncertain. The CDR3 totals 18 residues. Germline V gives CDR1 KGHSH, CDR2 LQKENI. Deletions cut 3 bases from V and 3 bases from J, with 21 bases between. The CDR3 loop reads CASSPVEIWSVGGNTIYF. The CDR3 nucleotides read TGTGCCAGCTCACCCGTTGAGATCTGGAGCGTCGGTGGAAACACCATATATTTT.

Worth noting for this clone: Other DNA sequences within the sample encode an identical CDR3. The J gene is TRBJ2-1, the V gene TRBV7-3; TRBD1 matches at 7 bases. Losses at the gene ends were 5 bases for V and 1 base for J; bases not matched to a gene: 5. CDR3 length: 15 amino acids. CDR1 is SGHTA, CDR2 FQGTGA, per germline. The CDR3: CASSPQTGSYNEQFF. The CDR3 bases are TGTGCCAGCAGCCCCCAGACAGGGTCCTACAATGAGCAGTTCTTC.

The chain couples TRBV4-3 to TRBJ2-7; 8 nucleotides agree with TRBD1. The CDR3 is 14 residues long. Germline CDR1 and CDR2: LGHNA and YSLEER. The J segment lost 7 bases and the V segment lost 2 bases, leaving 7 bases of the junction unmatched. The CDR3 spells CASSQKATGVEQYF. CDR3 sequence (DNA): TGCGCCAGCAGCCAAAAGGCGACAGGGGTTGAGCAGTACTTC.

The chain recombines TRBV19 with TRBJ1-1, with 9 bases that match TRBD1. CDR1 is LNHDA and CDR2 is SQIVND in the germline V gene (reference sequence). V gave up 6 bases and J gave up 6 bases; unmatched junction bases: 8. The CDR3 contains 14 residues. The CDR3 sequence: CASSHRDRAAEAFF. CDR3 bases: TGTGCCAGTAGCCACCGGGACAGGGCTGCTGAAGCTTTCTTT.

This chain connects TRBV7-2 to TRBJ2-1; no firm D call. CDR1 is SGHTA and CDR2 is FQGNSA in the germline V gene. This CDR3 is built from 9 residues. V was clipped by 8 bases and J by 15 bases, with 11 bases between them. CDR3 sequence (DNA): TGTGCCAGCGGGCTTGGCCGGTTCTTC. Its translation is CASGLGRFF.

The chain carries TRBV5-5 and TRBJ1-1; a possible D gene is TRBD1 (5 bases). The CDR3 loop spans 14 amino acids. Trimming cost V 8 bases and J 4 bases, with 18 bases left between them. CDR1 is SGHKS, CDR2 YYEKEE, per germline (reference sequence). CDR3 residues: CASRWSGEGTEAFF. CDR3 bases: TGTGCCAGTCGGTGGTCGGGGGAAGGCACTGAAGCTTTCTTT.